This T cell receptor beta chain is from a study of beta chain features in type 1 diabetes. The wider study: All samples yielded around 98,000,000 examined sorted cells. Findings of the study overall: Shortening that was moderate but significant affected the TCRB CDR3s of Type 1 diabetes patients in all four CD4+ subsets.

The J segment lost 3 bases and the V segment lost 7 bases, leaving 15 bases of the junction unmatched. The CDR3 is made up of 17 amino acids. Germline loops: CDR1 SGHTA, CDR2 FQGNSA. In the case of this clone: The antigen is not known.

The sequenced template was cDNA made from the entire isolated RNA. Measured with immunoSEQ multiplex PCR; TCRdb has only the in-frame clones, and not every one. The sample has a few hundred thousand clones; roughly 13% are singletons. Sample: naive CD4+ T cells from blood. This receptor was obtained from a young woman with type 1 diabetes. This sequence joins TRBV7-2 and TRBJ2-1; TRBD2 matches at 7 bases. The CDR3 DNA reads TGTGCCAGCACCAGGGACGTGCGGGAGTCATACTACAATGAGCAGTTCTTC. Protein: CASTRDVRESYYNEQFF.